Listed here is a single T cell receptor beta chain. Its antigen is as yet unknown. Germline and junction disagree at one end, which may indicate a read error. Reverse transcribing all isolated RNA meant expressed TCRB transcripts were sequenced. The method was immunoSEQ multiplex PCR; TCRdb's version includes in-frame clones alone and lacks a portion of them. Among fewer than 900,000 clones listed, 17% were seen once. CD4+ naive, central memory, regulatory and stem cell-like memory subsets were isolated by sorting on CD45RO/CCR7/CD25/CD127/CD95/CD27. The sample comes from a study of beta chain features in type 1 diabetes. About the research overall: Patient and healthy donor groups were alike in age, gender and cell yields. Across the samples, roughly 99 million sorted cells were examined in total.

The CDR3 spans 17 residues. Germline V gives CDR1 KGHSH, CDR2 LQKENI. Points from the study as a whole: Equally in patients and controls, PCR might preferentially amplify shorter templates.

This chain links TRBV18 with TRBJ2-5, with D perhaps being TRBD1 or TRBD2 (6 bases each). What was sequenced was naive CD4+ T cells from blood. This TCR came from a woman younger than 30 in good health. This chain's CDR3 is CASSPLPQQGGGVRVDF. CDR3 nucleotides: TGTGCCAGCTCACCACTCCCCCAACAGGGAGGCGGGGTTCGAGTGGACTTC.